These 9 T cell receptor beta chains originate from one sample sequenced in a study of blood T cells in healthy people across ages. Through a sample-barcoded 5' primer and a J-beta primer mix, a second PCR was run for about 7 to 12 cycles. In TCRdb, the 5' RACE reads were re-called with MiXCR into one record per CDR3 protein. This table has more than 1,000,000 distinct CDR3 sequences, 20% to 25% appearing once. This sample was shared with a second study, whose subject was T cells of mothers and their children.

Sequenced material: blood. The receptors here all came from a girl aged 2-10 years in good health.

The V call is TRBV28, the J call TRBJ2-7, with 7 bases lining up with TRBD1. CDR1 and CDR2 (germline): MDHEN, SYDVKM. The CDR3 consists of 12 residues. J was trimmed by 9 bases and V by 5 bases; bases with no gene match: 7. The CDR3 coding sequence is TGTGCCAGCAGTAACAGGGGAGCGCGGCAGTACTTC. Its protein is CASSNRGARQYF. The full variable domain, rest sourced from reference TRBV28 and TRBJ2-7, is DVKVTQSSRYLVKRTGEKVFLECVQDMDHENMFWYRQDPGLGLRLIYFSYDVKMKEKGDIPEGYSVSREKKERFSLILESASTNQTSMYLCASSNRGARQYFGPGTRLTVT.

The rearrangement joins TRBV12-3 or TRBV12-4 to TRBJ2-3; TRBD1 is a possible D gene (5 bases). The CDR3 runs 16 residues. V lost 6 bases and J 3 bases, leaving 19 bases between the germline ends. The DNA for the CDR3 is TGTGCCAGCAGCCGGACCGAACCAAGGGGTACAGATACGCAGTATTTT. This encodes CASSRTEPRGTDTQYF.

This clonotype was picked up many times. V is TRBV9 and J is TRBJ2-1, with D maybe TRBD2 (5 bases). Germline V gene data show CDR1 as SGDLS and CDR2 as YYNGEE. Trimming removed 7 bases at V and 6 bases at J, with 11 bases between. The CDR3 runs 12 residues. The CDR3 sequence: CASEGESNEQFF. CDR3 coding DNA: TGTGCCAGCGAGGGTGAAAGCAATGAGCAGTTCTTC. Full variable domain (missing parts from reference TRBV9 and TRBJ2-1): DSGVTQTPKHLITATGQRVTLRCSPRSGDLSVYWYQQSLDQGLQFLIQYYNGEERAKGNILERFSAQQFPDLHSELNLSSLELGDSALYFCASEGESNEQFFGPGTRLTVL.

This clonotype has just a few counts. The chain couples TRBV3-1 to TRBJ2-2; tentative D call: TRBD1 (5 bases). CDR1 is LGHDT, CDR2 YNNKEL, per germline (reference sequence). The CDR3 sequence is 12 residues long. The V and J ends lost 6 bases and 5 bases respectively, with 7 bases between them. The CDR3 sequence is CASRPGTGELFF. As DNA, the CDR3 is TGTGCCAGCAGACCAGGGACCGGGGAGCTGTTTTTT.

The V gene is TRBV3-1, the J gene TRBJ1-6; the D is unclear. Trimming took 6 bases from V and 9 from J, leaving 15 bases between them. The CDR3 loop spans 14 amino acids. Germline V CDR1 and CDR2: LGHDT, YNNKEL (reference sequence). For the CDR3, the DNA is TGTGCCAGCAGTGTTGAGTCGGCCGTTTCACCCCTCCACTTT. Translating it yields CASSVESAVSPLHF.

The chain joins TRBV5-5 to TRBJ2-2, with D hard to call. This CDR3 is built from 14 residues. CDR1 is SGHKS and CDR2 is YYEKEE in the germline V gene (reference sequence). V was pared by 4 bases and J by 5 bases, with 12 bases between. As DNA, the CDR3 is TGTGCCAGCAGCCCCGACACGGAGACCGGGGAGCTGTTTTTT. As protein: CASSPDTETGELFF.

This chain links TRBV7-8 with TRBJ2-1; no clear D. The V gene lost 8 bases and the J gene lost 7 bases, with 9 bases spanning the gap. The germline V gene has CDR1 SGHVS and CDR2 FQNEAQ. The CDR3 loop spans 11 amino acids. Written as DNA, the CDR3 is TGTGCCAGCTTTGGTGATAATGAGCAGTTCTTC. This sequence encodes CASFGDNEQFF.

The chain uses TRBV12-3 or TRBV12-4 and TRBJ2-3, with no clear D. This CDR3 is built from 15 residues. Deletions cut 4 bases from V and 2 bases from J, with 13 bases between. As DNA, the CDR3 is TGTGCCAGCAGTTCACCCAGAGCGATCACAGATACGCAGTATTTT. As protein: CASSSPRAITDTQYF.

The chain links TRBV11-2 to TRBJ2-3, with 7 bases identical to TRBD1. V gave up 0 bases and J gave up 0 bases; unmatched junction bases: 9. Germline lookup yields CDR1 SGHAT and CDR2 FQNNGV. The CDR3 has 18 amino acids. CDR3: CASSLEAPTGLSTDTQYF. DNA for the CDR3: TGTGCCAGCAGCTTAGAAGCCCCGACAGGGCTAAGCACAGATACGCAGTATTTT.